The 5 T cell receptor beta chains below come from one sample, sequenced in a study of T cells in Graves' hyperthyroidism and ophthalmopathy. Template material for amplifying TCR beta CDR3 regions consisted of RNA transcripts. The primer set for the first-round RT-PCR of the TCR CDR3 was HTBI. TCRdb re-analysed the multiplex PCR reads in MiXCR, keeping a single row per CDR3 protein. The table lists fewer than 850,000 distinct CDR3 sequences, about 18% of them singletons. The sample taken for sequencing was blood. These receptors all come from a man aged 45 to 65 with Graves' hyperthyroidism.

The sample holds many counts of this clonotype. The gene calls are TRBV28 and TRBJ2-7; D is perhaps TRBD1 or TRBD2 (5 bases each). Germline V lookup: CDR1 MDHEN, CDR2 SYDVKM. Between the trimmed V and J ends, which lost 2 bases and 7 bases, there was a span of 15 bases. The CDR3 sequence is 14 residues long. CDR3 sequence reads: CASSLGTSPEEQYF. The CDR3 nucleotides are TGTGCCAGCAGTTTAGGGACCTCACCTGAGGAGCAGTACTTC.

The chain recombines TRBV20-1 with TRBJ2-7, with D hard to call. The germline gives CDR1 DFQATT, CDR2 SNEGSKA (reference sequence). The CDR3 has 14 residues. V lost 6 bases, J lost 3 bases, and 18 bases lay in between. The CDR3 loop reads CSAYSGPESYEQYF. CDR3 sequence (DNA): TGCAGTGCATACTCCGGGCCCGAGAGCTACGAGCAGTACTTC.

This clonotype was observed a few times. CDR3: CASSSSGLGNEQFF. The CDR3 DNA is TGTGCCAGCAGCTCTAGCGGATTAGGTAATGAGCAGTTCTTC. The chain uses TRBV7-9 and TRBJ2-1; 7 bases agree with TRBD2. The V segment lost 4 bases and the J segment 7 bases; nucleotides outside the gene matches: 7. The CDR3 is 14 amino acids. Germline V CDR1 and CDR2: SEHNR, FQNEAQ (reference sequence).

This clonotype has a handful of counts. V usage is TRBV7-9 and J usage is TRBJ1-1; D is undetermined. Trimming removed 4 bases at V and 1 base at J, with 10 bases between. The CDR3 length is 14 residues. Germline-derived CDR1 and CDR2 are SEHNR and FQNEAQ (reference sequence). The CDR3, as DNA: TGTGCCAGCAGCTCTCTGGGCAGGAACACTGAAGCTTTCTTT. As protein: CASSSLGRNTEAFF.

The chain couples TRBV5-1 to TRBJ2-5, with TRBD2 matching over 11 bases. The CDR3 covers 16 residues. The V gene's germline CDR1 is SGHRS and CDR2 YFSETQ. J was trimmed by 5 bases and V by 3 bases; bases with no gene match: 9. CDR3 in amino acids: CASSSPTSGIQETQYF. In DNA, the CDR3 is TGCGCCAGCAGCTCGCCGACTAGCGGGATTCAGGAGACCCAGTACTTC.